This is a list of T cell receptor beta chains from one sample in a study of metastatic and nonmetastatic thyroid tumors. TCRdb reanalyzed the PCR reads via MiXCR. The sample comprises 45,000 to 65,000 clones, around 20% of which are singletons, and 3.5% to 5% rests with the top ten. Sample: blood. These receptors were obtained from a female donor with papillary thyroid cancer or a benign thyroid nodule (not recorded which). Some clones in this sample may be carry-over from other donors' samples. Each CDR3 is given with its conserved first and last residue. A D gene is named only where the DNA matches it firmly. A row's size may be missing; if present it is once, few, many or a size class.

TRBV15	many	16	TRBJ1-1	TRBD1	TGTGCCACCAGCAGTTACAGGGGGCCTCTGAACACTGAAGCTTTCTTT	CATSSYRGPLNTEAFF
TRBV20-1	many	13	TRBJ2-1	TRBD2	TGCAGTGCCATACTAGCGTCCTACAATGAGCAGTTCTTC	CSAILASYNEQFF
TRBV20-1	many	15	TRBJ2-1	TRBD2	TGCAGTGCTAGAGATAGCGTCGGGAGGGCCTTTGAGCAGTTCTTC	CSARDSVGRAFEQFF
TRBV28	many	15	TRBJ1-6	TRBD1	TGTGCCAGCAAATTCCGGGACAGGGGTTATTCACCCCTCCACTTT	CASKFRDRGYSPLHF
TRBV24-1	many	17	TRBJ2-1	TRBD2	TGTGCCACCAGCGGGACTGCAAGCGGGATTGGGTACAATGAGCAGTTCTTC	CATSGTASGIGYNEQFF
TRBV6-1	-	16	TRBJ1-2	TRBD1	TGTGCCAGCAGACCTCAACAGGACAGGAACAACTATGGCTACACCTTC	CASRPQQDRNNYGYTF
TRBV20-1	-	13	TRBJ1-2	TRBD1	TGCAGTGCTAGAGTGACAGGGACCTATGGCTACACCTTC	CSARVTGTYGYTF
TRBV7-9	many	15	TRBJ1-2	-	TGTGCCAGCAGCCGAAAAATACAGGGTTCCGATGGCTACACCTTC	CASSRKIQGSDGYTF
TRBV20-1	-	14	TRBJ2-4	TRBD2	TGCAGTGCCCCCAGCGGGAGACAAGGCAATGAGCAGATCTTC	CSAPSGRQGNEQIF
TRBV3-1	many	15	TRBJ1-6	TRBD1	TGTGCCAGCAGCCTCGGGACAGCCAATAATTCACCCCTCCACTTT	CASSLGTANNSPLHF
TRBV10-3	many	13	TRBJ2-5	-	TGTGCCATCAGTGAGTCTCAGGGAGAGACCCAGTACTTC	CAISESQGETQYF
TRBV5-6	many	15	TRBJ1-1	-	TGTGCCAGCAGACCGATAGGGGGAATGAACACTGAAGCTTTCTTT	CASRPIGGMNTEAFF
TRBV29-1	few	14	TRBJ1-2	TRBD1	TGCAGCGACTACCCCGGGACAGGGGTGAATGGCTACACCTTC	CSDYPGTGVNGYTF
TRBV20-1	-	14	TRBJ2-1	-	TGCAGTGCTAGTGCCGGGGGAGCGGGCAATGAGCAGTTCTTC	CSASAGGAGNEQFF
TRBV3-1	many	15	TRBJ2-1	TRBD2	TGTGCCAGCAGCCAAGTCGGGTCTAGCGGAGATGAGCAGTTCTTC	CASSQVGSSGDEQFF
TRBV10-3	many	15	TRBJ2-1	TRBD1	TGTGCCATCAGGGACACAGGGGGCTCCTACAATGAGCAGTTCTTC	CAIRDTGGSYNEQFF
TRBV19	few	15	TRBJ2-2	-	TGTGCCAGTAGCCCTCGGAAGGAGTACCCCGGGGAGCTGTTTTTT	CASSPRKEYPGELFF
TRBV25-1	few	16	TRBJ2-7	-	TGTGCCAGCAGTGAAACTGGAGTAGAGATTCCCTACGAGCAGTACTTC	CASSETGVEIPYEQYF
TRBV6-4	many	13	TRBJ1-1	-	TGTGCCAGCAGTGAGGCGCCGAACACTGAAGCTTTCTTT	CASSEAPNTEAFF
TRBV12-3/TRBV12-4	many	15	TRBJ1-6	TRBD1	TGTGCCAGCAGCCCACGACAGGGGGCAAATTCACCCCTCCACTTT	CASSPRQGANSPLHF
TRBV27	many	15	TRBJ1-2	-	TGTGCCAGCAGTTTCCGAGACAGGCCTCGCTATGGCTACACCTTC	CASSFRDRPRYGYTF
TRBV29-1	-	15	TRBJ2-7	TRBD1	TGCAGCGTTAACTTCCGGGACAGGGCTTCCTACGAGCAGTACTTC	CSVNFRDRASYEQYF
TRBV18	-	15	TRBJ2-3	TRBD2	TGTGCCAGCTCACCCACTAGCGGTAGCACAGATGCGCAGTATTTT	CASSPTSGSTDAQYF
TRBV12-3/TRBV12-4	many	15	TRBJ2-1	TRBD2	TGTGCCAGCAGAACCGGGACTAGCGGCCTTAATGAGCAGTTCTTC	CASRTGTSGLNEQFF
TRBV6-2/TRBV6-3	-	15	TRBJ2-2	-	TGTGACAGCAGCGCCGGGACACGACTCACCGGGGAGATGTTTTTT	CDSSAGTRLTGEMFF
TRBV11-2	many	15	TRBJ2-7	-	TGTGCCAGCAGCTTATTTAGGGGATCTCCCTACGAGCAGTACTTC	CASSLFRGSPYEQYF
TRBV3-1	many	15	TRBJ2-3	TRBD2	TGTGCCAGCAGCCAGCTAGCGGGAGTACCAGATACGCAGTATTTT	CASSQLAGVPDTQYF
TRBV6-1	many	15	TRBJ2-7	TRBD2	TGTGCCAGCGGCGACTCTCTAGCGGGAGGGTACGAGCAGTACTTC	CASGDSLAGGYEQYF
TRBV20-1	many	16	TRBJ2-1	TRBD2	TGCAGTGCTAGTAAGGGTAGCGGGAGGGCCAGAAATGAGCAGTTCTTC	CSASKGSGRARNEQFF
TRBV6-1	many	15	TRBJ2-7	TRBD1	TGTGCCAGCACCAAACCGGGACAGGGTTTTCGAGAGCAGTACTTC	CASTKPGQGFREQYF
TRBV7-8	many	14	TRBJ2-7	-	TGTGCCAGCAGCTTTGCCAGGGTCTCCTACGAGCAGTACTTC	CASSFARVSYEQYF